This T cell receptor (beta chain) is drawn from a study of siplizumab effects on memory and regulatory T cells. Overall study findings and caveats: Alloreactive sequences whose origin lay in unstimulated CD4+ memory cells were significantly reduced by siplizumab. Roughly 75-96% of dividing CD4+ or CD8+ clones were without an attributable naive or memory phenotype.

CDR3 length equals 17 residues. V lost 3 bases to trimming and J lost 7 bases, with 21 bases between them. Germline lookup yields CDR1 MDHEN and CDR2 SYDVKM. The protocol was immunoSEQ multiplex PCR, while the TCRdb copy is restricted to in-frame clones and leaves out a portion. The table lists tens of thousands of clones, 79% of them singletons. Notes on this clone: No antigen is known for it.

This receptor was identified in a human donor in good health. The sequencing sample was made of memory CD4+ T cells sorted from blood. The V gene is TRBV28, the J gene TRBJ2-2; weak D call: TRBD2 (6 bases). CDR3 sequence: CASSFPRGTHSGGELFF. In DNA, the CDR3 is TGTGCCAGCAGTTTCCCCCGCGGGACCCATAGTGGCGGGGAGCTGTTTTTT.